The 15 T cell receptor beta chains below come from one sample, sequenced in a study of CXCR3-negative and CXCR3-positive naive CD8 T cells. The study's findings and limits: TRB CDR3s were more hydrophobic in CXCR3-positive than in CXCR3-negative naive cells.

These TCRs' antigens remain unknown. UMI-labeled 5' RACE TRB cDNA libraries were prepared from the cells. For each CDR3 protein, TCRdb gives one entry from its re-call of the 5' RACE reads, without DNA. The record lists fewer than 140,000 distinct CDR3 sequences, of which the ten most abundant hold 0.35% to 0.4%. The specimen was naive CXCR3+ CD8+ T cells from blood. Specified subset: CD45RO-CCR7+CD27+CD95- naive CD8+ T cells expressing CXCR3 (TNR3+). The receptors come from a human donor in good health. Some clones in this sample may be carry-over from other donors' samples.

V is TRBV5-5 and J is TRBJ2-2. CDR1 and CDR2 from the germline V gene are SGHKS and YYEKEE (reference sequence). The CDR3 extends over 15 amino acids. CDR3 sequence: CASSPQESVTGELFF.

The chain combines TRBV29-1 with TRBJ2-3; absent DNA, TCRdb's TRBD1 call cannot be checked. The CDR3 totals 13 residues. From germline, CDR1 is SQVTM and CDR2 ANQGSEA. CDR3 protein: CSARQGSTDTQYF.

The chain recombines TRBV14 with TRBJ1-4. The CDR3 runs to 14 residues. Germline V gene sequence: CDR1 SGHDN, CDR2 FVKESK. Here the CDR3 reads CASSQLATNEKLFF.

The CDR3 sequence: CASSQPSGNEQFF. The gene calls are TRBV7-9 and TRBJ2-1. CDR3 length equals 13 residues. Germline values: CDR1 SEHNR, CDR2 FQNEAQ (reference sequence).

CDR3 region: CASSSGSSGGYNEQFF. The rearrangement joins TRBV7-9 to TRBJ2-1; TCRdb's assignment of TRBD2 cannot be checked, as there is no DNA. Germline CDR1 SEHNR, CDR2 FQNEAQ (reference sequence). This CDR3 has 16 residues.

The chain couples TRBV19 to TRBJ2-7; TCRdb lists TRBD1, though no DNA is available to test this call. The CDR3 spans 14 residues. Germline assignment: CDR1 LNHDA and CDR2 SQIVND (reference sequence). CDR3 in amino acids: CASSIAGASDEQYF. The whole variable domain, filled in from reference TRBV19 and TRBJ2-7, reads DGGITQSPKYLFRKEGQNVTLSCEQNLNHDAMYWYRQDPGQGLRLIYYSQIVNDFQKGDIAEGYSVSREKKESFPLTVTSAQKNPTAFYLCASSIAGASDEQYFGPGTRLTVT.

This chain connects TRBV12-3 or TRBV12-4 to TRBJ2-7. The CDR3 loop spans 15 amino acids. CDR3 loop: CASSLGLGIRDEQYF.

The chain couples TRBV12-3 or TRBV12-4 to TRBJ2-3; the TCRdb call, TRBD2, lacks DNA for checking. The CDR3 contains 14 residues. The CDR3 region is CASSLTSGTDTQYF.

CDR3 residues: CASSETLGNEQFF. The genes are TRBV2 and TRBJ2-1. This CDR3 contains 13 residues. Germline V gene lookup returns CDR1 SNHLY and CDR2 FYNNEI.

This chain uses TRBV7-9 with TRBJ1-2. Germline CDR1 reads SEHNR; CDR2 reads FQNEAQ (reference sequence). The CDR3 has 16 residues. CDR3 protein: CASSLAQAENAYGYTF.

The chain uses TRBV28 and TRBJ2-1; the TRBD2 assignment by TCRdb is unverifiable without DNA. CDR1 and CDR2 from the germline V gene are MDHEN and SYDVKM. The CDR3 consists of 22 residues. The CDR3 reads CASSYPYKTGTSGGASYNEQFF.

V and J are TRBV5-1 and TRBJ2-1; with no DNA, the TCRdb D assignment of TRBD2 cannot be verified. Germline lookup yields CDR1 SGHRS and CDR2 YFSETQ. The CDR3 has 16 amino acids. This chain's CDR3 is CASNADSGLNYNEKFF.

The rearrangement joins TRBV23-1 to TRBJ2-4. TRBV23-1 is known as an ORF, though its function is uncertain. The CDR3 is 11 residues long. CDR3 sequence: CASSQSQHQYF.

The V gene is TRBV4-3, the J gene TRBJ2-1. Germline CDR1 LGHNA, CDR2 YSLEER. The CDR3 has 12 amino acids. The CDR3 loop is CASSQVYNEQFF.

The chain links TRBV3-1 to TRBJ2-7. Germline V lookup: CDR1 LGHDT, CDR2 YNNKEL (reference sequence). This CDR3 region has 14 residues. The CDR3 here is CASSQEMVAHEQYF.